This TCR beta chain was recorded in a study of blood T cell repertoires in COVID-19. The table came from immunoSEQ multiplex PCR; TCRdb's copy has only in-frame clones and leaves some out. The table includes just over 300,000 clones, approximately 85% detected once. The CDR3 totals 16 residues. V dropped 0 bases and J dropped 6 bases, with 12 bases sitting between them. The germline V gene has CDR1 MNHEY and CDR2 SVGAGI. This receptor was taken from a man between 25 and 39 years old who had recovered from COVID-19. The sample was PBMCs or T cells enriched from blood (not recorded which). The V gene is TRBV6-5, the J gene TRBJ1-6; D is uncertain. The CDR3 spells CASSYSRATRNSPLHF. The CDR3 coding sequence is TGTGCCAGCAGTTACTCGAGGGCGACGCGTAATTCACCCCTCCACTTT.